This T cell receptor beta chain was observed in a study of Ad26.COV2.S vaccination and SARS-CoV-2 variants. Whole-study results and caveats: People given the vaccine had a wider spike-specific TCR breadth than placebo recipients did. Reportedly, after vaccination the spike-specific CD8+ and CD4+ T cell responses displayed substantial breadth. Total responses of T cells may have been underestimated by the analyses of TCR breadth and depth. Those who received vaccine or placebo ended up with similar non-spike TCR breadth.

As concerns this clone: The antigen is unknown.

Assay: immunoSEQ multiplex PCR; the TCRdb copy retains only in-frame clones and omits some. The sample yields under 95,000 clones, 82% seen once. The CDR3 sequence is 14 residues long. CDR1 and CDR2 (germline): MNHEY, SVGEGT. Trimming removed 6 bases from V and 4 bases from J, with 16 bases in between. This TCR derives from a human donor who had recovered from COVID-19. J is TRBJ2-7 and V is TRBV6-2 or TRBV6-3; D is possibly TRBD2 (6 bases). The starting material was peripheral blood, obtained after recovery from COVID-19. As DNA, the CDR3 is TGTGCCAGCAGCAAAGACGGGAGTCCGTACGAGCAGTACTTC. Its translation is CASSKDGSPYEQYF.